These 19 T cell receptor beta chains were sequenced from one sample in a study of T cell changes during pregnancy in multiple sclerosis. The protocol was immunoSEQ multiplex PCR, while the TCRdb copy is restricted to in-frame clones and leaves out a portion. The sample lists 45,000 to 60,000 clones; 85% to 95% were seen once. Here the sequenced sample was CD4+ T cells from peripheral blood mononuclear cells, taken in the third trimester of pregnancy. Receptor source: a female donor with multiple sclerosis, enrolled in a pregnancy study.

The J gene is TRBJ2-2, the V gene TRBV5-5, with 7 bases that match TRBD2. The CDR3 covers 16 residues. The J segment lost 2 bases and the V segment lost 4 bases, leaving 8 bases of the junction unmatched. Germline CDR1 SGHKS, CDR2 YYEKEE (reference sequence). The DNA of the CDR3 is TGTGCCAGCAGCGCCTCCGGGACTATCAACACCGGGGAGCTGTTTTTT. As protein: CASSASGTINTGELFF.

The chain uses TRBV7-2 and TRBJ1-2; D is unclear. The V end lost 2 bases, the J end lost 4 bases, and 5 bases lay between the germline ends. The CDR3 loop spans 12 amino acids. Germline assignment: CDR1 SGHTA and CDR2 FQGNSA. This CDR3 reads CASSLNSYGYTF. CDR3 DNA: TGTGCCAGCAGCTTAAACAGCTATGGCTACACCTTC.

CDR3 DNA: TGTGCCAGCAGCTTGACCGGGACAGCAGATGGCTACACCTTC. Amino acid sequence: CASSLTGTADGYTF. This chain links TRBV7-9 with TRBJ1-2; 7 positions agree with TRBD1. Germline V CDR1 and CDR2: SEHNR, FQNEAQ (reference sequence). CDR3 length: 14 amino acids. Losses at the gene ends were 3 bases for V and 6 bases for J; bases not matched to a gene: 7.

This clone was seen only once. The chain uses TRBV4-3 and TRBJ2-1, with 10 bases fitting TRBD1. Trimming took 2 bases from V and 9 from J; bases not matched to a gene: 10. Germline CDR1 LGHNA, CDR2 YSLEER. The CDR3 totals 16 residues. The CDR3 region is CASSQYRDRGAGEQFF. In nucleotides, the CDR3 is TGCGCCAGCAGCCAATACCGGGACAGGGGAGCGGGTGAGCAGTTCTTC.

The chain links TRBV25-1 to TRBJ2-1; the D gene is possibly TRBD1 (6 bases). The V gene's germline CDR1 is MGHDK and CDR2 SYGVNS. There are 12 residues in the CDR3. The ends were cut back, 3 bases at V and 15 bases at J, with 15 bases in the middle. The CDR3 loop is CASSDRGISVFF. The CDR3 nucleotides read TGTGCCAGCAGTGACAGGGGTATCAGCGTGTTCTTC.

The V call is TRBV5-6, the J call TRBJ2-7, with TRBD1 identical over 10 bases. With V trimmed by 3 bases and J by 4 bases, 1 base remained unmatched. Germline loops: CDR1 SGHDT, CDR2 YYEEEE. The CDR3 contains 13 residues. The CDR3 here is CASSWDRGYEQYF. CDR3 DNA: TGTGCCAGCAGCTGGGACAGGGGATACGAGCAGTACTTC.

The chain combines TRBV5-1 with TRBJ2-7; 9 nucleotides match TRBD1. CDR1 SGHRS and CDR2 YFSETQ come from the germline V gene. Losses at the gene ends were 5 bases for V and 5 bases for J; bases not matched to a gene: 8. This CDR3 region has 14 residues. CDR3 coding DNA: TGCGCCAGCAGACCCGGGACAGGGTCTGACGAGCAGTACTTC. Translated: CASRPGTGSDEQYF.

The CDR3 coding sequence is TGTGCCAGCTCCGGACAGAGGGATCAGCCCCAGCATTTT. Its protein is CASSGQRDQPQHF. The V call is TRBV18, the J call TRBJ1-5, with D maybe TRBD1 (6 bases). CDR1 is KGHSH and CDR2 is LQKENI in the germline V gene. Trimming took off 6 bases at V and 5 bases at J, with 11 bases between the two ends. There are 13 residues in the CDR3.

This clone was counted between two and nine times. The CDR3 region is CASSFLRTGGPEQYF. The CDR3 region has the DNA TGTGCCAGCAGCTTCCTACGGACAGGGGGCCCCGAGCAGTACTTC. The V gene is TRBV5-6, the J gene TRBJ2-7; 11 bases fit TRBD1. CDR1 SGHDT and CDR2 YYEEEE come from the germline V gene. After removal of 2 bases from V and 6 bases from J, the junction contained 7 bases not matched to a gene. CDR3 length equals 15 residues.

This chain links TRBV2 with TRBJ1-1; D is possibly TRBD1 (5 bases). Germline loops: CDR1 SNHLY, CDR2 FYNNEI. The CDR3 length is 14 residues. V was pared by 9 bases and J by 2 bases, with 16 bases between. The DNA of the CDR3 is TGTGCCAGTACCCGATCGACAGCTAACACTGAAGCTTTCTTT. Protein: CASTRSTANTEAFF.

The rearrangement links TRBV4-2 to TRBJ2-5; 9 bases are shared with TRBD2. Germline CDR1 is LGHNA and CDR2 is YNFKEQ. The CDR3 loop spans 16 amino acids. V lost 0 bases, J lost 1 base, and 3 bases stayed unmatched. The DNA for the CDR3 is TGTGCCAGCAGCCAAGAGAGCGGGGGGTTCCAAGAGACCCAGTACTTC. It specifies CASSQESGGFQETQYF.

V gene TRBV7-8 combines with J gene TRBJ2-3; 9 positions agree with TRBD2. With V trimmed by 2 bases and J by 6 bases, 12 bases remained unmatched. This CDR3 is built from 17 residues. The germline CDR1 and CDR2 sequences are SGHVS and FQNEAQ. CDR3 sequence: CASSLFPGASGTDTQYF. CDR3 nucleotides: TGTGCCAGCAGCTTATTCCCCGGGGCTAGCGGGACGGATACGCAGTATTTT.

The rearrangement uses TRBV4-2 and TRBJ1-5; 8 bases map to TRBD1. In germline, CDR1 is LGHNA, CDR2 YNFKEQ. The CDR3 has 16 amino acids. Trimming took 0 bases from V and 6 from J; bases not matched to a gene: 7. The CDR3 DNA reads TGTGCCAGCAGCCAAGATAGAGGACAGGGAGCTCAGCCCCAGCATTTT. It yields the protein CASSQDRGQGAQPQHF.

Here the CDR3 reads CAWSYDRGSNIQYF. The CDR3 bases are TGTGCCTGGAGTTACGACAGGGGAAGCAACATTCAGTACTTC. The V gene is TRBV30, the J gene TRBJ2-4, with 8 bases matching TRBD1. After removal of 2 bases from V and 7 bases from J, the junction contained 7 bases not matched to a gene. The germline V gene encodes CDR1 GTSNPN and CDR2 SVGIG (reference sequence). The CDR3 length is 14 residues.

This chain joins TRBV7-6 and TRBJ2-5; the match to TRBD2 covers 8 bases. The CDR3 runs to 15 residues. Germline V gene lookup returns CDR1 SGHVS and CDR2 FNYEAQ. V shed 5 bases, J shed 4 bases, and the junction held 9 bases outside the gene matches. The DNA for the CDR3 is TGTGCCAGCAGCCCCCCGGGACTAGGGGGAGAGACCCAGTACTTC. Amino acids: CASSPPGLGGETQYF.

The chain has TRBV29-1 and TRBJ1-1, with no clear D. This CDR3 spans 13 amino acids. Looked up from germline, CDR1 is SQVTM and CDR2 is ANQGSEA. The ends were cut back, 7 bases at V and 0 bases at J, with 12 bases in the middle. CDR3 nucleotide sequence: TGCAGCGGTGACGAGCAAATGAACACTGAAGCTTTCTTT. Translating it yields CSGDEQMNTEAFF.

The chain recombines TRBV6-1 with TRBJ2-5, with D maybe TRBD1 (6 bases). CDR3 size: 12 residues. V was pared by 11 bases and J by 0 bases, with 10 bases between. The germline gives CDR1 MNHNS, CDR2 SASEGT. The CDR3 DNA follows: TGTGCCTCCCGGACAGACCAAGAGACCCAGTACTTC. It translates to CASRTDQETQYF.

The chain employs TRBV7-9 and TRBJ2-2; maybe TRBD2 (5 bases). The CDR3 contains 16 residues. The V end lost 5 bases, the J end lost 4 bases, and 17 bases lay between the germline ends. Germline V gives CDR1 SEHNR, CDR2 FQNEAQ (reference sequence). The CDR3 loop is CASSAGEKAFTGELFF. The CDR3 coding sequence is TGTGCCAGCAGCGCCGGGGAAAAAGCCTTCACCGGGGAGCTGTTTTTT.

The chain employs TRBV7-6 and TRBJ1-6; no clear D gene. Germline CDR1 SGHVS, CDR2 FNYEAQ. The CDR3 has 13 residues. Trimming cost V 3 bases and J 8 bases, with 8 bases left between them. The CDR3 bases are TGTGCCAGCAGCTTTGAGGGTTATTCACCCCTCCACTTT. Protein: CASSFEGYSPLHF.